The source of this TCR beta chain is a study of cytomegalovirus exposure and HLA in healthy donors. Study in general: Out of 398 genotyped donors, roughly 78% belonged to the Caucasian-associated ancestry cluster.

Deletions cut 7 bases from V and 1 base from J, with 11 bases between. CDR3 size: 13 residues. From germline, CDR1 is MNHNS and CDR2 SASEGT. Primers: 60 Vbeta forward and 13 Jbeta reverse. The method was immunoSEQ multiplex PCR; TCRdb's version includes in-frame clones alone and lacks a portion of them. This sample carries about 200,000 clones, approximately 80% of them seen once, and the ten largest clones take under 3%. The clonotype originates from a woman in her 30s in good health and CMV-seronegative. Material for sequencing was PBMCs. The chain is built from TRBV6-1 and TRBJ2-7, with D hard to call. The chain's CDR3 is CASNVYTSYEQYF. DNA of the CDR3: TGTGCCAGCAACGTGTACACGTCCTACGAGCAGTACTTC.